This T cell receptor (beta chain) derives from a study of blood T cell repertoires in COVID-19. Only in-frame clones appear in the TCRdb table, and some are missing; sequencing was by immunoSEQ multiplex PCR. The sample holds around 480,000 clones, about 91% seen once. CDR1 and CDR2 (germline): GTSNPN, SVGIG (reference sequence). V lost 2 bases and J 12 bases, leaving 20 bases between the germline ends. This CDR3 comprises 13 residues. This clonotype was obtained from a woman aged 50 to 60 with COVID-19, enrolled during active disease. This sequence joins TRBV30 and TRBJ2-7, with a weak D call TRBD2 (6 bases). The sequenced sample consisted of peripheral blood. The CDR3 sequence is CAWSRRGPGVRYF. The CDR3 bases are TGTGCCTGGAGTAGGAGGGGCCCGGGGGTGCGGTACTTC.